Below, 31 T cell receptor beta chains from the same sample are listed, as sequenced in a study of cytomegalovirus exposure and HLA in healthy donors. The PCR had 60 Vbeta and 13 Jbeta primers. Profiling relied on immunoSEQ multiplex PCR, and the TCRdb table lists in-frame clones only, not all of them. The table records about 150,000 clones, approximately 70% of them present only once. Sequencing used PBMCs. These receptors were obtained from a woman younger than 30 in good health and CMV-seronegative.

This clone has a single count. The chain combines TRBV5-4 with TRBJ2-2, with TRBD2 matching 13 bases. This CDR3 comprises 18 residues. Germline trimming cut 4 bases from V and 0 bases from J; bases unmatched to any gene: 6. The germline gives CDR1 SGHNT, CDR2 YYREEE (reference sequence). The CDR3 protein is CASSTGLAGPTNTGELFF. Here the CDR3 DNA reads TGTGCCAGCAGCACGGGACTAGCGGGGCCGACGAACACCGGGGAGCTGTTTTTT.

This sequence joins TRBV29-1 and TRBJ2-7, with a tentative D call TRBD2 (6 bases). The V end lost 6 bases, the J end lost 0 bases, and 12 bases lay between the germline ends. This CDR3 has 13 residues. The germline V gene has CDR1 SQVTM and CDR2 ANQGSEA. In DNA, the CDR3 is TGCAGCGTCCTGACCGGGAGCTCCTACGAGCAGTACTTC. Protein: CSVLTGSSYEQYF.

The chain recombines TRBV6-6 with TRBJ1-1; the D is unclear. The CDR3 extends over 15 amino acids. V was pared by 0 bases and J by 1 base, with 9 bases between. The germline V gene has CDR1 MNHNY and CDR2 SVGAGI (reference sequence). For the CDR3, the DNA is TGTGCCAGCAGTTACTCGAGCGGACCGAACACTGAAGCTTTCTTT. Its protein is CASSYSSGPNTEAFF.

This chain connects TRBV10-2 to TRBJ1-5; possibly TRBD1 for D (6 bases). CDR1 WSHSY and CDR2 SAAADI come from the germline V gene. V shed 4 bases and J shed 4 bases, with 8 bases lying between them. The CDR3 length is 13 residues. As DNA, the CDR3 is TGCGCCAGCAGTGGGGGGCTGAATCAGCCCCAGCATTTT. Translating gives CASSGGLNQPQHF.

V is TRBV29-1 and J is TRBJ1-2; D remains ambiguous. This CDR3 is 12 amino acids long. In germline, CDR1 is SQVTM, CDR2 ANQGSEA. Trimming left V 3 bases short and J 2 bases short, with 7 bases between. CDR3 DNA sequence: TGCAGCGTTGACTCGACAAACTATGGCTACACCTTC. It specifies CSVDSTNYGYTF.

The V call is TRBV19, the J call TRBJ1-1, with TRBD1 as a possible D gene (6 bases). The CDR3 sequence is 15 residues long. Germline-derived CDR1 and CDR2 are LNHDA and SQIVND (reference sequence). V was trimmed by 5 bases and J by 0 bases, leaving 13 bases between them. This chain's CDR3 is CASSSWGQLNTEAFF. Written as DNA, the CDR3 is TGTGCCAGTAGTTCCTGGGGGCAGCTGAACACTGAAGCTTTCTTT. Complete variable domain (other parts from reference TRBV19 and TRBJ1-1): DGGITQSPKYLFRKEGQNVTLSCEQNLNHDAMYWYRQDPGQGLRLIYYSQIVNDFQKGDIAEGYSVSREKKESFPLTVTSAQKNPTAFYLCASSSWGQLNTEAFFGQGTRLTVV.

The chain joins TRBV5-1 to TRBJ1-4, with D uncertain. Germline V CDR1 and CDR2: SGHRS, YFSETQ. There are 15 residues in the CDR3. Trimming removed 0 bases from V and 4 bases from J, with 10 bases in between. The CDR3 protein is CASSLGGSLNEKLFF. The CDR3 DNA reads TGCGCCAGCAGCTTGGGAGGGTCCCTTAATGAAAAACTGTTTTTT.

The chain employs TRBV4-1 and TRBJ2-3, with 8 bases identical to TRBD2. V lost 7 bases to trimming and J lost 4 bases; unmatched junction nucleotides: 13. CDR3 length equals 16 residues. CDR1 is MGHRA, CDR2 YSYEKL, per germline. Here the CDR3 DNA reads TGCGCCAGCACCCAGAGGACTAGCTTGTTAGCAGATACGCAGTATTTT. Translating it yields CASTQRTSLLADTQYF.

The chain couples TRBV28 to TRBJ2-1, with 8 bases matching TRBD1. The length of the CDR3 is 16 residues. Germline-derived CDR1 and CDR2 are MDHEN and SYDVKM. Losses at the gene ends were 5 bases for V and 5 bases for J; bases not matched to a gene: 11. CDR3 in amino acids: CASSLTLGQANNEQFF. The DNA of the CDR3 is TGTGCCAGCAGTCTTACCCTGGGACAGGCGAACAATGAGCAGTTCTTC.

This chain links TRBV19 with TRBJ2-1; the match to TRBD2 covers 7 bases. Per germline, CDR1 LNHDA and CDR2 SQIVND (reference sequence). The CDR3 loop spans 15 amino acids. The V gene end was trimmed by 8 bases and the J gene end by 8 bases; junction bases not matched to a gene: 15. The DNA of the CDR3 is TGTGCCAGTGGTGGGAGGGCCGAGTCATGGTATGAGCAGTTCTTC. Translated, it gives CASGGRAESWYEQFF.

V gene TRBV4-3 combines with J gene TRBJ1-4; no firm D call. Trimming shortened V by 0 bases and J by 0 bases, and 11 bases separated the two germline ends. Germline V lookup: CDR1 LGHNA, CDR2 YSLEER. The CDR3 is 17 amino acids. Here the CDR3 reads CASSQDYRVSTNEKLFF. Written as DNA, the CDR3 is TGCGCCAGCAGCCAAGATTACCGGGTCTCAACTAATGAAAAACTGTTTTTT.

V is TRBV11-2 and J is TRBJ2-7; D is uncertain. V gave up 0 bases and J gave up 3 bases, with 9 bases separating them. CDR1 is SGHAT, CDR2 FQNNGV, per germline. The CDR3 is made up of 14 amino acids. The CDR3 DNA reads as TGTGCCAGCAGCTTAGATCTGGGCAGCTACGAGCAGTACGTC. Protein sequence: CASSLDLGSYEQYV.

The rearrangement uses TRBV27 and TRBJ1-1; 9 nucleotides line up with TRBD1. CDR3 length: 14 amino acids. Germline V lookup: CDR1 MNHEY, CDR2 SMNVEV (reference sequence). V trimming: 5 bases; J trimming: 5 bases; junction bases outside the gene matches: 6. CDR3 residues: CASSIRQGGTEAFF. The DNA for the CDR3 is TGTGCCAGCAGTATCCGACAGGGGGGTACTGAAGCTTTCTTT.

This clone was recorded only once. This sequence joins TRBV28 and TRBJ1-1; 7 positions match TRBD1. Looked up from germline, CDR1 is MDHEN and CDR2 is SYDVKM. J lost 1 base, V lost 1 base, and 9 bases had no gene match. The CDR3 contains 17 residues. The CDR3 DNA reads TGTGCCAGCAGTTTATATAGGACAGGCTATGCGAACACTGAAGCTTTCTTT. Protein sequence: CASSLYRTGYANTEAFF.

This clone was counted only a few times. The chain recombines TRBV7-9 with TRBJ2-3; 13 bases map to TRBD2. This CDR3 comprises 18 residues. Germline V gene data show CDR1 as SEHNR and CDR2 as FQNEAQ (reference sequence). V lost 4 bases, J lost 2 bases, and 9 bases stayed unmatched. DNA for the CDR3: TGTGCCAGCAGCTCTGGACTAGCGGGGGCCAGAAACACAGATACGCAGTATTTT. Encoded protein: CASSSGLAGARNTDTQYF.

This sequence joins TRBV6-6 and TRBJ2-5; 8 bases are shared with TRBD2. CDR1 and CDR2 from the germline V gene are MNHNY and SVGAGI (reference sequence). The CDR3 consists of 15 residues. The junction had 6 bases not matched to a gene; V was cut back by 2 bases and J by 4 bases. The CDR3 DNA reads as TGTGCCAGCAGTTACGGGAGCGGGAGAGGAGAGACCCAGTACTTC. Translating gives CASSYGSGRGETQYF.

Concerning this clone: Compared with germline, one end of the junction differs, possibly owing to a read error. This rearrangement joins TRBV19 to TRBJ2-6; D might be TRBD1 (5 bases). The CDR3 runs to 15 residues. Germline V lookup: CDR1 LNHDA, CDR2 SQIVND (reference sequence). The CDR3 sequence is CASSIRPSGANGLTF. CDR3 in DNA: TGTGCCAGTAGTATTAGGCCCTCTGGGGCCAACGGCCTGACTTTC.

This clone was detected only a few times. The chain uses TRBV28 and TRBJ2-1; weak D call: TRBD2 (5 bases). Trimming removed 3 bases from V and 0 bases from J, with 15 bases in between. CDR1 is MDHEN, CDR2 SYDVKM, per germline. The CDR3 has 17 amino acids. CDR3 in DNA: TGTGCCAGCAGTTTGTTGGCTAGCCGCAGCTCCTACAATGAGCAGTTCTTC. This gives the protein CASSLLASRSSYNEQFF.

This clone has only a few counts. The chain links TRBV28 to TRBJ1-5; D gene unclear. Deletions cut 1 base from V and 4 bases from J, with 5 bases between. Germline V gene data show CDR1 as MDHEN and CDR2 as SYDVKM. The CDR3 length is 13 residues. The CDR3 DNA reads as TGTGCCAGCAGTTTATTCAGGAATCAGCCCCAGCATTTT. Protein: CASSLFRNQPQHF.

The V gene is TRBV7-9, the J gene TRBJ1-1, with D maybe TRBD1 (5 bases). Deletions cut 6 bases from V and 4 bases from J, with 15 bases between. CDR1 and CDR2 (germline): SEHNR, FQNEAQ (reference sequence). CDR3 length equals 14 residues. The CDR3 DNA reads as TGTGCCAGCAGACCTATGACAGTGCGCACTGAAGCTTTCTTT. Its protein is CASRPMTVRTEAFF.

This clone was recorded only once. CDR3 residues: CASSLRDSPYEQYF. The CDR3 DNA reads TGTGCCAGCAGCCTCAGGGATTCCCCGTACGAGCAGTACTTC. This chain uses TRBV7-9 with TRBJ2-7, with a tentative D call TRBD1 (5 bases). Trimming pared 5 bases from V and 4 bases from J, leaving 15 bases between. The germline CDR1 and CDR2 sequences are SEHNR and FQNEAQ (reference sequence). The CDR3 is made up of 14 amino acids.

The rearrangement links TRBV6-1 to TRBJ2-7; D is undetermined. This CDR3 spans 15 amino acids. Trimming took off 0 bases at V and 3 bases at J, with 12 bases between the two ends. CDR1 MNHNS and CDR2 SASEGT come from the germline V gene. The CDR3 region is CASSEALERLYEQYV. In nucleotides, the CDR3 is TGTGCCAGCAGTGAAGCGCTGGAGCGCCTCTACGAGCAGTACGTC.

This rearrangement joins TRBV28 to TRBJ1-4; D remains unclear. Trimming removed 7 bases from V and 12 bases from J, with 15 bases in between. CDR1 and CDR2 from the germline V gene are MDHEN and SYDVKM. The length of the CDR3 is 12 residues. CDR3 residues: CASMRADRELFF. In DNA form, the CDR3 reads TGTGCCAGCATGAGGGCAGACCGAGAACTGTTTTTT.

The chain links TRBV4-1 to TRBJ1-2, with 10 nucleotides matching TRBD1. Germline CDR1 and CDR2: MGHRA and YSYEKL. CDR3 length: 17 residues. J lost 2 bases, V lost 3 bases, and 9 bases had no gene match. The CDR3 DNA reads TGCGCCAGCAGCCATGGCGGGACAGGGGACCCCAACTATGGCTACACCTTC. It specifies CASSHGGTGDPNYGYTF.

This clone was observed a few times. The chain combines TRBV5-6 with TRBJ1-1; D not certain. Germline assignment: CDR1 SGHDT and CDR2 YYEEEE. Trimming took off 6 bases at V and 0 bases at J, with 18 bases between the two ends. The CDR3 has 16 amino acids. This CDR3 is CASTWRRYLMNTEAFF. The CDR3 DNA sequence: TGTGCCAGCACCTGGAGACGTTACTTAATGAACACTGAAGCTTTCTTT.

In this sample, this clone turned up once. The chain uses TRBV4-3 and TRBJ1-2; D is ambiguous. The CDR3 runs 13 residues. CDR1 and CDR2 from the germline V gene are LGHNA and YSLEER. Trimming cost V 1 base and J 7 bases, with 10 bases left between them. The DNA of the CDR3 is TGCGCCAGCAGCCAAGGAGTGCGGTTTGGCTACACCTTC. This encodes CASSQGVRFGYTF.

The chain joins TRBV10-1 to TRBJ1-6; D gene ambiguous. V was pared by 0 bases and J by 11 bases, with 11 bases between. The germline gives CDR1 WNHNN, CDR2 SYGVQD (reference sequence). The CDR3 runs to 14 residues. The CDR3 protein is CASSESTVTPPLHF. CDR3 nucleotides: TGCGCCAGCAGTGAGTCCACGGTAACGCCACCCCTCCACTTT.

This rearrangement joins TRBV7-9 to TRBJ1-3, with D tentatively TRBD1 (5 bases). This CDR3 spans 14 amino acids. V lost 5 bases and J 4 bases, leaving 12 bases between the germline ends. In germline, CDR1 is SEHNR, CDR2 FQNEAQ (reference sequence). The CDR3 DNA is TGTGCCAGCAGCCCCAGGGTTTTGGGAAACACCATATATTTT. Translated: CASSPRVLGNTIYF.

The chain joins TRBV18 to TRBJ2-5, with TRBD2 matching 8 bases. V lost 2 bases to trimming and J lost 5 bases; unmatched junction nucleotides: 10. Germline loops: CDR1 KGHSH, CDR2 LQKENI. The CDR3 covers 16 residues. DNA for the CDR3: TGTGCCAGCTCACCAAGCCTCACGGGAGGGCTTGAGACCCAGTACTTC. This encodes CASSPSLTGGLETQYF.

V and J are TRBV11-1 and TRBJ1-1; D is uncertain. Germline CDR1 is SGHAT and CDR2 is FQDESV (reference sequence). The CDR3 has 11 amino acids. V was clipped by 6 bases and J by 4 bases, with 6 bases between them. As DNA, the CDR3 is TGTGCCAGCAGGACGGGCACTGAAGCTTTCTTT. Its translation is CASRTGTEAFF.

The chain couples TRBV28 to TRBJ2-3; 9 bases align to TRBD2. CDR3 length equals 16 residues. Trimming took 6 bases from V and 1 from J; bases not matched to a gene: 8. Germline V gives CDR1 MDHEN, CDR2 SYDVKM. CDR3 region: CASSSGTSLRTDTQYF. CDR3 nucleotides: TGTGCCAGCAGCTCTGGGACTAGCCTCCGCACAGATACGCAGTATTTT.